Listed here are 29 T cell receptor beta chains from one sample, sequenced in a study of blood T cells in healthy people across ages. With a J-beta primer mix and a sample-barcoded 5' primer, a second PCR ran about 7 to 12 cycles. TCRdb ran MiXCR on the 5' RACE reads and lists one entry per CDR3 protein. This repertoire shows hundreds of thousands of distinct CDR3 sequences, 56% found once; its top ten account for roughly 26%. Material: blood. All receptors come from a man aged 35 to 55 in good health.

This chain links TRBV6-5 with TRBJ2-5; D remains unclear. The CDR3 consists of 14 residues. V shed 7 bases and J shed 2 bases, with 14 bases lying between them. Germline lookup yields CDR1 MNHEY and CDR2 SVGAGI. CDR3 in amino acids: CASTLWGSQETQYF. The CDR3 bases are TGTGCCAGCACCCTGTGGGGAAGTCAAGAGACCCAGTACTTC.

The chain recombines TRBV5-6 with TRBJ1-2; 9 nucleotides match TRBD1. V was pared by 3 bases and J by 3 bases, with 12 bases of the junction left unmatched. The V gene's germline CDR1 is SGHDT and CDR2 YYEEEE. This CDR3 region has 17 residues. Here the CDR3 reads CASSYGFTGGKDYGYTF. Written as DNA, the CDR3 is TGTGCCAGCAGCTATGGTTTTACAGGGGGCAAGGACTATGGCTACACCTTC.

About this clonotype itself: Relative to the germline gene, one junction end is altered; a read error may explain this. V is TRBV5-1 and J is TRBJ2-3; 8 bases agree with TRBD2. The CDR3 has 15 amino acids. Looked up from germline, CDR1 is SGHRS and CDR2 is YFSETQ. In nucleotides, the CDR3 is TGCGTCAGCAGTTCGGGACTAGACACCACAGATACGCAGTATTTT. It yields the protein CVSSSGLDTTDTQYF.

V usage is TRBV28 and J usage is TRBJ2-7; tentative D call: TRBD2 (6 bases). V was trimmed by 5 bases and J by 0 bases, leaving 14 bases between them. The CDR3 is 15 residues long. CDR1 and CDR2 from the germline V gene are MDHEN and SYDVKM. The CDR3 DNA reads TGTGCCAGCAGTGGGGCGGGGTCCAGCTCCTACGAGCAGTACTTC. Its protein is CASSGAGSSSYEQYF.

This clonotype was counted only a few times. The chain employs TRBV7-9 and TRBJ1-5; 8 bases fit TRBD1. Germline loops: CDR1 SEHNR, CDR2 FQNEAQ (reference sequence). The CDR3 covers 17 residues. Unmatched junction bases numbered 9, after V lost 1 base and J lost 4 bases. The chain's CDR3 is CASSLGVGTGGNQPQHF. As DNA, the CDR3 is TGTGCCAGCAGCTTAGGAGTGGGAACAGGGGGTAATCAGCCCCAGCATTTT.

In its sample, this clonotype was seen once. The chain is built from TRBV9 and TRBJ1-2; TRBD1 matches 7 bases. J gave up 8 bases and V 0 bases, and 7 bases lay outside the gene matches. CDR1 and CDR2 from the germline V gene are SGDLS and YYNGEE. This CDR3 has 14 amino acids. CDR3 sequence (DNA): TGTGCCAGCAGCGTAGGGCAGGGGGTGAGGGGCTACACCTTC. Translating gives CASSVGQGVRGYTF.

V usage is TRBV29-1 and J usage is TRBJ1-2; D perhaps matches TRBD1 (6 bases). CDR3 length equals 15 residues. V lost 3 bases and J lost 2, with 16 bases in between. Germline CDR1 and CDR2: SQVTM and ANQGSEA. The CDR3 sequence is CSVEEDSDTNYGYTF. The CDR3 nucleotides are TGCAGCGTTGAGGAGGACAGTGATACAAACTATGGCTACACCTTC.

This clonotype was picked up a small number of times. V usage is TRBV10-3 and J usage is TRBJ2-4; the match to TRBD1 covers 8 bases. Germline CDR1 is ENHRY and CDR2 is SYGVKD. V was clipped by 0 bases and J by 5 bases; unmatched bases: 0. This CDR3 has 14 residues. The CDR3 DNA is TGTGCCATCAGTGAGTCGGGACAGGAAAACATTCAGTACTTC. It yields the protein CAISESGQENIQYF.

The chain employs TRBV27 and TRBJ2-4; 10 positions match TRBD2. This CDR3 is 19 amino acids long. V dropped 6 bases and J dropped 13; count of bases not matched to a gene: 27. CDR1 and CDR2 (germline): MNHEY, SMNVEV (reference sequence). CDR3 protein: CASSKDTSGIVSESYKQYF. The CDR3 DNA is TGTGCCAGCAGCAAGGATACTAGCGGGATTGTTTCCGAATCCTACAAGCAGTACTTC.

The chain employs TRBV6-1 and TRBJ1-1, with D possibly being TRBD1 (5 bases). The CDR3 has 15 amino acids. V was trimmed by 6 bases and J by 1 base, leaving 15 bases between them. Germline CDR1 and CDR2: MNHNS and SASEGT. CDR3 sequence: CASRLGPTANTEAFF. CDR3 nucleotides: TGTGCCAGCAGACTAGGACCGACAGCGAACACTGAAGCTTTCTTT.

This sequence joins TRBV20-1 and TRBJ2-7; the D call may be TRBD1 or TRBD2 (5 bases each). The DNA end favors TRBJ2-4, so the J call may be wrong. The germline V gene has CDR1 DFQATT and CDR2 SNEGSKA (reference sequence). This CDR3 has 13 residues. The CDR3, as DNA: TGCAGTGCTAGGGGGGACGGAGAAAACATTCAGTACTTC. This gives the protein CSARGDGENIQYF.

The gene calls are TRBV2 and TRBJ1-6, with TRBD1 as a possible D gene (5 bases). Trimming took 4 bases from V and 9 from J, leaving 13 bases between them. CDR3 length: 14 amino acids. The germline CDR1 and CDR2 sequences are SNHLY and FYNNEI. This CDR3 reads CASSVDLQGSPLHF. The DNA of the CDR3 is TGTGCCAGCAGTGTAGACCTTCAGGGTTCACCCCTCCACTTT.

A single count supports this clonotype. This chain joins TRBV5-1 and TRBJ2-3; maybe TRBD2 (5 bases). CDR1 SGHRS and CDR2 YFSETQ come from the germline V gene. Trimming took 4 bases from V and 2 from J, leaving 14 bases between them. CDR3 length equals 15 residues. CDR3 amino acids: CASSPPAAPTDTQYF. CDR3 DNA sequence: TGCGCCAGCAGCCCGCCAGCGGCCCCCACAGATACGCAGTATTTT.

This clonotype was picked up one time. The chain is built from TRBV15 and TRBJ2-1; 10 bases agree with TRBD1. The junction had 11 bases not matched to a gene; V was cut back by 6 bases and J by 6 bases. The CDR3 spans 16 residues. CDR1 LNHNV and CDR2 YYDKDF come from the germline V gene (reference sequence). The CDR3 loop is CATRPATGTGVNEQFF. CDR3 bases: TGTGCCACCAGGCCAGCGACCGGGACAGGGGTCAATGAGCAGTTCTTC.

The V gene is TRBV7-2, the J gene TRBJ2-1, with TRBD2 identical over 12 bases. The junction had 3 bases not matched to a gene; V was cut back by 3 bases and J by 6 bases. This CDR3 is built from 15 residues. Per germline, CDR1 SGHTA and CDR2 FQGNSA. CDR3 nucleotide sequence: TGTGCCAGCAGCTTCGGACTAGCGGGACCCAATGAGCAGTTCTTC. It is translated as CASSFGLAGPNEQFF.

This clonotype was seen only a few times. V usage is TRBV28 and J usage is TRBJ2-7; a possible D gene is TRBD1 (5 bases). Germline assignment: CDR1 MDHEN and CDR2 SYDVKM. The CDR3 has 15 residues. V lost 4 bases and J lost 2, with 15 bases in between. DNA for the CDR3: TGTGCCAGCAGTTCAGGGCAGGGCATTGCCTACGAGCAGTACTTC. Translation: CASSSGQGIAYEQYF.

V gene TRBV14 combines with J gene TRBJ1-2; D is perhaps TRBD1 (5 bases). Germline V gene sequence: CDR1 SGHDN, CDR2 FVKESK. This CDR3 region has 13 residues. V was clipped by 3 bases and J by 4 bases, with 9 bases between them. The CDR3 region is CASSQTQGYGYTF. CDR3 nucleotides: TGTGCCAGCAGCCAGACTCAGGGCTATGGCTACACCTTC.

The chain recombines TRBV11-1 with TRBJ2-7; TRBD2 is a possible D gene (5 bases). Trimming cost V 1 base and J 6 bases, with 13 bases left between them. The CDR3 has 14 residues. Germline lookup yields CDR1 SGHAT and CDR2 FQDESV (reference sequence). This chain's CDR3 is CASSLGTARGEQYF. The CDR3 DNA follows: TGTGCCAGCAGCTTAGGGACCGCACGGGGCGAGCAGTACTTC.

The chain is built from TRBV7-9 and TRBJ1-1; no clear D. Germline CDR1 is SEHNR and CDR2 is FQNEAQ (reference sequence). The CDR3 consists of 13 residues. Trimming shortened V by 3 bases and J by 8 bases, and 13 bases separated the two germline ends. The DNA for the CDR3 is TGTGCCAGCAGCTTCGGGCAGACTAGAGAAGCTTTCTTT. Translation gives CASSFGQTREAFF.

The rearrangement joins TRBV27 to TRBJ1-2; the D is unclear. The V and J ends lost 6 bases and 5 bases respectively, with 22 bases between them. The CDR3 covers 16 residues. Germline values: CDR1 MNHEY, CDR2 SMNVEV (reference sequence). The DNA of the CDR3 is TGTGCCAGCAGCCCAGCGGTCATGGCGCCGTCATATGGCTACACCTTC. Translated: CASSPAVMAPSYGYTF.

This clonotype was found many times. The DNA of the CDR3 is TGTGCCATCAGTGCAAAAAGAACGGGTATTGAGGATGAAAAACTGTTTTTT. Amino acid sequence: CAISAKRTGIEDEKLFF. The chain uses TRBV10-3 and TRBJ1-4; D unresolved. The ends were cut back, 4 bases at V and 6 bases at J, with 21 bases in the middle. The germline CDR1 and CDR2 sequences are ENHRY and SYGVKD. The CDR3 spans 17 residues.

There are a few counts of this clonotype. The rearrangement links TRBV28 to TRBJ2-5; 11 positions agree with TRBD2. Germline V lookup: CDR1 MDHEN, CDR2 SYDVKM. Germline trimming cut 6 bases from V and 4 bases from J; bases unmatched to any gene: 7. The CDR3 consists of 15 residues. CDR3 nucleotides: TGTGCCAGCAGCATCCCTGGGACTAGCGGAGAGACCCAGTACTTC. Its translation: CASSIPGTSGETQYF.

The chain has TRBV6-5 and TRBJ2-7, with D possibly called TRBD1 or TRBD2 (6 bases each). The CDR3 consists of 15 residues. CDR1 is MNHEY, CDR2 SVGAGI, per germline. V lost 5 bases, J lost 1 base, and 15 bases lay in between. Here the CDR3 reads CASSIRGDPSYEQYF. Written as DNA, the CDR3 is TGTGCCAGCAGTATAAGGGGGGATCCGTCCTACGAGCAGTACTTC.

This clonotype was counted between two and nine times. The chain uses TRBV11-2 and TRBJ1-1; 9 bases are shared with TRBD1. Trimming took 5 bases from V and 5 from J; bases not matched to a gene: 15. CDR1 and CDR2 (germline): SGHAT, FQNNGV. There are 17 residues in the CDR3. CDR3 amino acids: CASSPRVGGQGWTEAFF. DNA for the CDR3: TGTGCCAGCAGCCCGAGAGTTGGGGGACAGGGTTGGACTGAAGCTTTCTTT.

On this clonotype itself: This may come from a read error, since a much larger clone is one base off. The V gene is TRBV3-1, the J gene TRBJ2-5, with TRBD2 identical over 7 bases. This CDR3 comprises 14 residues. Germline CDR1 is LGHDT and CDR2 is YNNKEL (reference sequence). CDR3 DNA sequence: TGTACCAGCAGCCATCGGGCGGGGGAAGAGACCCAGTACTTC. It codes for CTSSHRAGEETQYF.

The table lists this clonotype with a few counts. The V gene is TRBV28, the J gene TRBJ2-5, with D possibly being TRBD2 (6 bases). V shed 8 bases and J shed 3 bases, with 19 bases lying between them. The CDR3 has 15 amino acids. Germline CDR1 MDHEN, CDR2 SYDVKM. The CDR3, as DNA: TGTGCCAGCGCACCCCCCCCGCGGGGAGAAGAGACCCAGTACTTC. This sequence encodes CASAPPPRGEETQYF. Full variable domain (missing parts from reference TRBV28 and TRBJ2-5): DVKVTQSSRYLVKRTGEKVFLECVQDMDHENMFWYRQDPGLGLRLIYFSYDVKMKEKGDIPEGYSVSREKKERFSLILESASTNQTSMYLCASAPPPRGEETQYFGPGTRLLVL.

The sample holds a few counts of this clonotype. The chain couples TRBV6-1 to TRBJ2-7; tentative D call: TRBD2 (5 bases). This CDR3 region has 12 residues. V lost 6 bases to trimming and J lost 6 bases, with 12 bases between them. The germline gives CDR1 MNHNS, CDR2 SASEGT. The CDR3 sequence: CASRGRVSEQYF. The CDR3 nucleotides are TGTGCCAGCAGGGGGAGAGTTAGCGAGCAGTACTTC.

The chain recombines TRBV27 with TRBJ2-6; D may be TRBD2 (5 bases). CDR3 length: 17 amino acids. Looked up from germline, CDR1 is MNHEY and CDR2 is SMNVEV (reference sequence). V lost 3 bases, J lost 0 bases, and 12 bases lay in between. The CDR3 DNA is TGTGCCAGCAGTTTTGGTATCGGGGTCTCTGGGGCCAACGTCCTGACTTTC. Translated: CASSFGIGVSGANVLTF.

This clonotype was picked up one time. The genes are TRBV12-3 or TRBV12-4 and TRBJ1-4, with D possibly matching TRBD1 (6 bases). The CDR3 length is 15 residues. The V end was cut by 5 bases, the J end by 6 bases, with 16 bases between. Written as DNA, the CDR3 is TGTGCCAGCAGTGAGGGGGGCGCCGGTTATGAAAAACTGTTTTTT. Translated, it gives CASSEGGAGYEKLFF.